The 5 T cell receptor beta chains in this list originate from one sample, sequenced in a study of cytomegalovirus exposure and HLA in healthy donors. 13 Jbeta primers and 60 Vbeta primers were used for the PCR. The method was immunoSEQ multiplex PCR; TCRdb's version includes in-frame clones alone and lacks a portion of them. The repertoire table contains 70,000 or so clones. The sequencing sample was made of PBMCs. The receptors were gathered from a man between 35 and 55 years old in good health and CMV-seronegative.

This chain uses TRBV10-3 with TRBJ2-7; 8 bases agree with TRBD1. V was clipped by 6 bases and J by 3 bases; unmatched bases: 7. There are 14 residues in the CDR3. Germline CDR1 is ENHRY and CDR2 is SYGVKD. In nucleotides, the CDR3 is TGTGCCATCAGCCCGGGACAGGACCACTACGAGCAGTACTTC. Translating it yields CAISPGQDHYEQYF.

The CDR3 reads CASSLLAGNEQYF. In nucleotides, the CDR3 is TGTGCCAGCAGCTTATTAGCGGGAAACGAGCAGTACTTC. The genes are TRBV7-2 and TRBJ2-7; the match to TRBD2 covers 8 bases. The CDR3 loop spans 13 amino acids. Germline CDR1 is SGHTA and CDR2 is FQGNSA. V lost 2 bases and J lost 5; bases outside the gene matches: 2.

V and J are TRBV5-1 and TRBJ1-4, with 8 bases lining up with TRBD1. After removal of 1 base from V and 8 bases from J, the junction contained 4 bases not matched to a gene. This CDR3 has 14 amino acids. Germline lookup yields CDR1 SGHRS and CDR2 YFSETQ. In DNA, the CDR3 is TGCGCCAGCAGCTTGCAGGGGGCGCAGGAAAAACTGTTTTTT. Translated, it gives CASSLQGAQEKLFF. Filled out from reference TRBV5-1 and TRBJ1-4, the complete variable domain reads KAGVTQTPRYLIKTRGQQVTLSCSPISGHRSVSWYQQTPGQGLQFLFEYFSETQRNKGNFPGRFSGRQFSNSRSEMNVSTLELGDSALYLCASSLQGAQEKLFFGSGTQLSVL.

The V and J genes are TRBV6-1 and TRBJ1-3, with TRBD1 matching over 8 bases. CDR3 length: 12 amino acids. With 2 bases clipped from V and 11 bases from J, the junction kept 2 bases outside the gene matches. Per the germline V gene, CDR1 is MNHNS and CDR2 is SASEGT. This chain's CDR3 is CASSEWDRPIYF. CDR3 sequence (DNA): TGTGCCAGCAGTGAATGGGACAGGCCCATATATTTT.

CDR3 region: CASSLVAARGEKLFF. CDR3 nucleotides: TGTGCCAGCAGCTTAGTAGCCGCCAGAGGGGAAAAACTGTTTTTT. The chain employs TRBV11-2 and TRBJ1-4; D is unclear. Per germline, CDR1 SGHAT and CDR2 FQNNGV. The V and J ends lost 1 base and 8 bases respectively, with 14 bases between them. The CDR3 sequence is 15 residues long.